The 20 T cell receptor beta chains below were found in one sample sequenced in a study of Ad26.COV2.S vaccination and SARS-CoV-2 variants (dated by TCRdb to 2020 to 2022). The label giving this sample's time point can be read as: individuals recovered from natural SARS-CoV-2 infection. The library was prepared using the immunoSEQ multiplex PCR assay. The table comes from immuneACCESS by way of TCRdb, which keeps in-frame sequences with V and J called. Part of the clones is missing from these tables; in studies checked, under half for an unresolved V gene and the rest for unknown reasons. In this sample the table shows 150,000 to 200,000 clones, around 88% of which occur a single time. The ten largest clonotypes hold about 5.5% of the sample. The specimen was peripheral blood, collected after recovery from COVID-19. Receptors were obtained from a human donor who had recovered from COVID-19.

V gene TRBV7-9 combines with J gene TRBJ2-5, with D perhaps TRBD2 (5 bases). The V gene's germline CDR1 is SEHNR and CDR2 FQNEAQ (reference sequence). CDR3 size: 13 residues. Trimming stripped 2 bases from V and 4 bases from J, with 8 bases between. The CDR3 is CASSLKGGETQYF. CDR3 DNA: TGTGCCAGCAGCTTAAAAGGAGGAGAGACCCAGTACTTC.

This clone has only a few counts. The chain has TRBV30 and TRBJ1-2; D is unresolved. This CDR3 contains 9 residues. Per germline, CDR1 GTSNPN and CDR2 SVGIG (reference sequence). As DNA, the CDR3 is TGTGCACTCGGATATGGCTACACCTTC. Its protein product is CALGYGYTF.

This chain joins TRBV5-4 and TRBJ2-7, with D perhaps TRBD1 or TRBD2 (5 bases each). V was cut by 4 bases and J by 5 bases, with 13 bases left in between. The CDR3 contains 13 residues. Germline CDR1 and CDR2: SGHNT and YYREEE (reference sequence). The DNA of the CDR3 is TGTGCCAGCAGCCTATACGGGGCGGACGAGCAGTACTTC. This gives the protein CASSLYGADEQYF.

The chain has TRBV27 and TRBJ2-1; tentatively, D is TRBD2 (6 bases). Germline V gene lookup returns CDR1 MNHEY and CDR2 SMNVEV (reference sequence). The germline V and J ends were trimmed by 7 bases and 6 bases, with 16 bases remaining between them. The CDR3 loop spans 14 amino acids. The CDR3 DNA reads as TGTGCCAGCACGCGGCGGGGCTCACTCAATGAGCAGTTCTTC. Translating gives CASTRRGSLNEQFF.

The chain has TRBV19 and TRBJ2-1, with TRBD2 matching over 8 bases. The CDR3 runs 14 residues. Unmatched junction bases numbered 9, after V lost 5 bases and J lost 9 bases. Germline V CDR1 and CDR2: LNHDA, SQIVND (reference sequence). CDR3 amino acids: CASSSSGSSSEQFF. The CDR3 DNA reads TGTGCCAGTAGTTCGAGCGGGAGTTCTAGTGAGCAGTTCTTC. The full variable domain, rest sourced from reference TRBV19 and TRBJ2-1, is DGGITQSPKYLFRKEGQNVTLSCEQNLNHDAMYWYRQDPGQGLRLIYYSQIVNDFQKGDIAEGYSVSREKKESFPLTVTSAQKNPTAFYLCASSSSGSSSEQFFGPGTRLTVL.

The V gene is TRBV27, the J gene TRBJ2-5, with a tentative D call TRBD1 (6 bases). V lost 6 bases, J lost 0 bases, and 17 bases lay in between. Germline V gene data show CDR1 as MNHEY and CDR2 as SMNVEV (reference sequence). The CDR3 has 16 residues. This CDR3 is CASSPKVRGYQETQYF. CDR3 nucleotides: TGTGCCAGCAGCCCCAAGGTTAGGGGGTACCAAGAGACCCAGTACTTC.

The chain links TRBV6-5 to TRBJ2-3; TRBD2 matches at 8 bases. CDR1 is MNHEY, CDR2 SVGAGI, per germline. The CDR3 consists of 15 residues. The V and J ends lost 6 bases and 2 bases, in that order; junction bases with no gene match: 7. The chain's CDR3 is CASSHRGGDTDTQYF. The CDR3 nucleotides are TGTGCCAGCAGCCACCGGGGGGGAGACACAGATACGCAGTATTTT.

The chain couples TRBV27 to TRBJ2-1; possibly TRBD2 for D (5 bases). Trimming shortened V by 4 bases and J by 7 bases, and 11 bases separated the two germline ends. The CDR3 loop spans 13 amino acids. Germline CDR1 is MNHEY and CDR2 is SMNVEV (reference sequence). The CDR3 region has the DNA TGTGCCAGCAGTTACGGTGAGGGTAATGAGCAGTTCTTC. It yields the protein CASSYGEGNEQFF.

For this clone: A junction boundary mismatches the germline segment, possibly from a read error. The V gene is TRBV6-4, the J gene TRBJ2-5, with D possibly being TRBD1 (6 bases). The CDR3 covers 14 residues. The germline V gene encodes CDR1 MRHNA and CDR2 SNTAGT. For the CDR3, the DNA is TGTGCCAGCAGTGTCGGGACACTCCAAGAGGCCCAGTACTTC. Protein sequence: CASSVGTLQEAQYF.

The CDR3 nucleotides are TGTGCCAGCAGTTACTCGACAGGGGTTGGGACCGGGGAGCTGTTTTTT. Its translation: CASSYSTGVGTGELFF. The genes are TRBV6-5 and TRBJ2-2, with 8 bases aligning to TRBD1. Trimming took 0 bases from V and 5 from J; bases not matched to a gene: 5. This CDR3 region has 16 residues. CDR1 and CDR2 (germline): MNHEY, SVGAGI.

The chain employs TRBV6-5 and TRBJ1-2; 7 nucleotides agree with TRBD1. In germline, CDR1 is MNHEY, CDR2 SVGAGI. Trimming removed 6 bases from V and 5 bases from J; junction bases left unmatched: 9. The CDR3 contains 14 residues. The CDR3 loop is CASSPDRVGYGYTF. The DNA of the CDR3 is TGTGCCAGCAGCCCCGACAGGGTGGGGTATGGCTACACCTTC.

V gene TRBV3-1 (or the pseudogene TRBV3-2) combines with J gene TRBJ2-3; 9 bases map to TRBD2. The CDR3 is 15 amino acids. Germline V gives CDR1 LGHDT, CDR2 YNNKEL (reference sequence). The ends lost 5 bases at V and 4 bases at J; junction bases unmatched: 7. CDR3 protein: CASSYLAGVADTQYF. The CDR3 nucleotides read TGTGCCAGCAGCTACTTAGCGGGGGTCGCAGATACGCAGTATTTT.

The gene calls are TRBV2 and TRBJ1-6; D remains unclear. The V and J ends lost 8 bases and 4 bases respectively, with 9 bases between them. Germline CDR1 is SNHLY and CDR2 is FYNNEI. CDR3 size: 13 residues. The CDR3 is CASVREYNSPLHF. For the CDR3, the DNA is TGTGCCAGCGTCAGAGAGTATAATTCACCCCTCCACTTT. The full variable domain, completed using reference TRBV2 and TRBJ1-6, is EPEVTQTPSHQVTQMGQEVILRCVPISNHLYFYWYRQILGQKVEFLVSFYNNEISEKSEIFDDQFSVERPDGSNFTLKIRSTKLEDSAMYFCASVREYNSPLHFGNGTRLTVT.

The rearrangement links TRBV2 to TRBJ2-5; a possible D gene is TRBD1 (6 bases). Germline V gene sequence: CDR1 SNHLY, CDR2 FYNNEI. The CDR3 sequence is 13 residues long. Trimming took off 3 bases at V and 9 bases at J, with 14 bases between the two ends. The CDR3 loop is CASSESSEGAQYF. The CDR3 DNA reads as TGTGCCAGCAGTGAGAGTAGCGAGGGGGCCCAGTACTTC.

This rearrangement joins TRBV28 to TRBJ1-2; no firm D call. Deletions cut 0 bases from V and 1 base from J, with 6 bases between. Per the germline V gene, CDR1 is MDHEN and CDR2 is SYDVKM. CDR3 size: 14 residues. The CDR3 is CASSLWEGNYGYTF. CDR3 DNA sequence: TGTGCCAGCAGTTTATGGGAGGGTAACTATGGCTACACCTTC.

There are a few counts of this clone. V is TRBV7-2 and J is TRBJ1-5; D gene unclear. This CDR3 comprises 12 residues. The germline gives CDR1 SGHTA, CDR2 FQGNSA. Trimming removed 5 bases at V and 3 bases at J, with 5 bases between. CDR3 sequence (DNA): TGTGCCAGCAGCCAAGACAATCAGCCCCAGCATTTT. Amino acids: CASSQDNQPQHF.

Concerning this clone itself: The same CDR3 arises from other DNA sequences in this sample as well. This chain uses TRBV5-4 with TRBJ2-5; no clear D. V lost 4 bases, J lost 1 base, and 8 bases lay in between. The CDR3 spans 13 residues. Germline V gene data show CDR1 as SGHNT and CDR2 as YYREEE (reference sequence). CDR3 sequence (DNA): TGTGCCAGCAGCCCTGGGCCCCAAGAGACCCAGTACTTC. Translation gives CASSPGPQETQYF.

The CDR3 region is CSLCEGQGYQPQHF. For the CDR3, the DNA is TGCAGCCTCTGCGAGGGACAGGGGTATCAGCCCCAGCATTTT. The rearrangement links TRBV29-1 to TRBJ1-5; TRBD1 agrees at 10 bases. V lost 8 bases and J lost 5; bases outside the gene matches: 9. Germline V gene sequence: CDR1 SQVTM, CDR2 ANQGSEA. There are 14 residues in the CDR3. Full variable domain (rest looked up from reference TRBV29-1 and TRBJ1-5): SAVISQKPSRDICQRGTSLTIQCQVDSQVTMMFWYRQQPGQSLTLIATANQGSEATYESGFVIDKFPISRPNLTFSTLTVSNMSPEDSSIYLCSLCEGQGYQPQHFGDGTRLSIL.

The chain links TRBV7-8 to TRBJ1-1; TRBD1 agrees at 10 bases. The CDR3 runs 13 residues. Germline V gives CDR1 SGHVS, CDR2 FQNEAQ. The V segment lost 8 bases and the J segment 8 bases; nucleotides outside the gene matches: 8. The CDR3 protein is CASAPGTGVEAFF. DNA of the CDR3: TGTGCCAGCGCTCCCGGGACAGGGGTCGAAGCTTTCTTT.

The V gene is TRBV12-3 or TRBV12-4, the J gene TRBJ1-1; weak D call: TRBD1 (6 bases). V lost 5 bases and J lost 5, with 9 bases in between. CDR3 length: 12 residues. The CDR3 nucleotides read TGTGCCAGCAGTCTCCAGGGGACTGAAGCTTTCTTT. This codes for CASSLQGTEAFF.